This TCR beta chain appears in the sequencing data of a study of post-analysis software for immune sequencing data. Study as a whole: There were relapsing-remitting, secondary progressive and progressive-relapsing multiple sclerosis among the disease courses included. Study findings and constraints: F measure grouped same-batch samples tightly together. In patients, TRBV5-6, TRBV5-1 and TRBV20-1 belonged to four or five TRBV segments found more frequently than in controls.

The library was made from cDNA and included unique molecular identifiers. Once roughly 0.9 to 11 million T cells were used, about 510,000 cDNA molecules resulted. From the PCR reads, TCRdb called clonotypes with MiXCR, one entry per CDR3 protein. The top ten clones hold under 9% of a sample with 400,000 to 500,000 distinct CDR3 sequences, 30% to 45% of them seen once. Concerning this clonotype itself: Its antigen remains unidentified.

CDR3 length: 16 residues. The V gene's germline CDR1 is MNHEY and CDR2 SMNVEV (reference sequence). V was trimmed by 2 bases and J by 11 bases, leaving 24 bases between them. The receptor was derived from a girl aged 2 to 9 with multiple sclerosis. Source material: blood. The chain employs TRBV27 and TRBJ2-5; D may be TRBD2 (6 bases). The CDR3 region is CASSLGTRGYYNEQYF. As DNA, the CDR3 is TGTGCCAGCAGTTTAGGGACCCGGGGGTACTACAATGAGCAGTACTTC.